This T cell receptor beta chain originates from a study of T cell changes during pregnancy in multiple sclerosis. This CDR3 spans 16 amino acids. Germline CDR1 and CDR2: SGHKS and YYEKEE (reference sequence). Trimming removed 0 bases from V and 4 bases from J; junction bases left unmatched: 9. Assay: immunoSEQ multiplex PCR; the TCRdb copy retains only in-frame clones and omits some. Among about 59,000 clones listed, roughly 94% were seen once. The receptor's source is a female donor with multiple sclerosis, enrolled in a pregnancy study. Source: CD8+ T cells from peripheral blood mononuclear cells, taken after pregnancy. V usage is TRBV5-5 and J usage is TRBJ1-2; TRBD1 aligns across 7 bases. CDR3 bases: TGTGCCAGCAGCTTGGAGGATACAGGGGCAGGCTATGGCTACACCTTC. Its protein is CASSLEDTGAGYGYTF.